The following is a TCR beta chain sequence with its context. A sample-barcoded 5' primer and a J-beta primer mix were used in a second PCR of roughly 6 to 12 cycles. TCRdb reprocessed the 5' RACE reads with MiXCR, giving one entry per CDR3 protein. The sample lists roughly 1.7 million distinct CDR3 sequences, almost 35% occurring once. This sample was included in a study of blood T cells in healthy people across ages. V was cut by 6 bases and J by 4 bases, with 14 bases left in between. The germline V gene has CDR1 SGHAT and CDR2 FQNNGV. CDR3 length: 14 residues. Per-sample PBMC isolation yielded at least 7 million cells. RNA extraction gave at least 5.5 micrograms of total RNA per sample.

J is TRBJ2-3 and V is TRBV11-2; the D gene could be TRBD1 or TRBD2 (5 bases each). This clonotype was obtained from a woman aged 25 to 39 in good health. The sample taken for sequencing was blood. This chain's CDR3 is CASRIWGIPDTQYF. The CDR3 region has the DNA TGTGCCAGCAGGATTTGGGGGATCCCAGATACGCAGTATTTT.